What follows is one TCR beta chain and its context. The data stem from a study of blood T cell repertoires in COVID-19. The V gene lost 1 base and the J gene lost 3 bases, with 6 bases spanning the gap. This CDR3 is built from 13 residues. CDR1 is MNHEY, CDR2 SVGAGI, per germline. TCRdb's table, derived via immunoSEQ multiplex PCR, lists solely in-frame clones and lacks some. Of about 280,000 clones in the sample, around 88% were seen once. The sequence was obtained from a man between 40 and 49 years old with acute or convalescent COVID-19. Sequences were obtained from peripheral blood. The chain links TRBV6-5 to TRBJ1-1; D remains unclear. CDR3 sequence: CASSYFGYTEAFF. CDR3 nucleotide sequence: TGTGCCAGCAGTTACTTCGGGTACACTGAAGCTTTCTTT.